Listed here are 8 T cell receptor beta chains from one sample, sequenced in a study of T cell clones after liver transplantation. Assay: immunoSEQ multiplex PCR; the TCRdb copy retains only in-frame clones and omits some. Found here are approximately 100,000 clones, about 80% of them singletons; the top ten hold about 2.6%. The sample consisted of CD4+ T cells from blood, taken approximately 4 years after liver transplant. The source of these receptors is a human patient who received a liver transplant. Some T cells may have come from the graft donor.

The chain combines TRBV9 with TRBJ2-1; D is perhaps TRBD2 (5 bases). Deletions cut 4 bases from V and 7 bases from J, with 18 bases between. Germline CDR1 reads SGDLS; CDR2 reads YYNGEE. This CDR3 spans 15 amino acids. The CDR3 protein is CASSPKLVKSNEQFF. CDR3 bases: TGTGCCAGCAGCCCCAAACTAGTTAAGTCGAATGAGCAGTTCTTC.

The chain employs TRBV5-1 and TRBJ2-2; 10 nucleotides align to TRBD2. This CDR3 spans 16 amino acids. V lost 4 bases, J lost 6 bases, and 9 bases stayed unmatched. Germline V gene sequence: CDR1 SGHRS, CDR2 YFSETQ. The CDR3 DNA is TGCGCCAGCAGCGCCGATAGCGGGGGGAAGGCCGGGGAGCTGTTTTTT. It translates to CASSADSGGKAGELFF.

The chain is built from TRBV19 and TRBJ2-1; TRBD2 is a possible D gene (5 bases). V was shortened by 8 bases and J by 12 bases, with 26 bases between the two germline ends. The germline V gene encodes CDR1 LNHDA and CDR2 SQIVND (reference sequence). CDR3 length: 15 residues. In DNA form, the CDR3 reads TGTGCCAGTCGAGGTAGCGTGACGGGCTCTGCGGGGCAGTTCTTC. It specifies CASRGSVTGSAGQFF.

The gene calls are TRBV7-9 and TRBJ2-6; either TRBD1 or TRBD2 may fit D (6 bases each). The CDR3 spans 16 residues. Germline CDR1 is SEHNR and CDR2 is FQNEAQ (reference sequence). V gave up 2 bases and J gave up 2 bases, with 10 bases separating them. DNA of the CDR3: TGTGCCAGCAGCTTAATGGGGGGCACTGGGGCCAACGTCCTGACTTTC. Translation: CASSLMGGTGANVLTF. The full variable domain, in which reference TRBV7-9 and TRBJ2-6 provide the parts outside the CDR3, is DTGVSQNPRHKITKRGQNVTFRCDPISEHNRLYWYRQTLGQGPEFLTYFQNEAQLEKSRLLSDRFSAERPKGSFSTLEIQRTEQGDSAMYLCASSLMGGTGANVLTFGAGSRLTVL.

This chain joins TRBV28 and TRBJ2-5; tentatively, D is TRBD1 (6 bases). CDR3 length equals 14 residues. Germline-derived CDR1 and CDR2 are MDHEN and SYDVKM. Deletions cut 1 base from V and 4 bases from J, with 10 bases between. The CDR3 reads CASSLSAGAETQYF. In nucleotides, the CDR3 is TGTGCCAGCAGTTTATCTGCAGGGGCAGAGACCCAGTACTTC.

This chain uses TRBV6-1 with TRBJ2-7, with a possible D match to TRBD2 (6 bases). CDR1 is MNHNS and CDR2 is SASEGT in the germline V gene. The V and J ends lost 8 bases and 2 bases respectively, with 16 bases between them. The CDR3 loop spans 14 amino acids. CDR3 in amino acids: CASFLGGYAYEQYF. The CDR3 nucleotides read TGTGCCAGCTTTTTGGGGGGTTACGCCTACGAGCAGTACTTC.

The V gene is TRBV5-1, the J gene TRBJ2-5, with D unclear. Trimming stripped 0 bases from V and 4 bases from J, with 7 bases between. The CDR3 covers 13 residues. The germline gives CDR1 SGHRS, CDR2 YFSETQ. The CDR3, as DNA: TGCGCCAGCAGCTTGGGGCAGCTAGAGACCCAGTACTTC. Protein sequence: CASSLGQLETQYF.

The J gene is TRBJ1-3, the V gene TRBV7-9, with TRBD1 matching 9 bases. Germline CDR1 SEHNR, CDR2 FQNEAQ (reference sequence). V lost 6 bases and J lost 3; bases outside the gene matches: 6. The CDR3 runs to 15 residues. The CDR3, as DNA: TGTGCCAGCAGACGGACAGGGGTGATTGGAAACACCATATATTTT. It yields the protein CASRRTGVIGNTIYF. The whole variable domain, remainder taken from reference TRBV7-9 and TRBJ1-3, is DTGVSQNPRHKITKRGQNVTFRCDPISEHNRLYWYRQTLGQGPEFLTYFQNEAQLEKSRLLSDRFSAERPKGSFSTLEIQRTEQGDSAMYLCASRRTGVIGNTIYFGEGSWLTVV.